This T cell receptor (beta chain) was identified during a study of blood T cell repertoires in COVID-19. Study as a whole: PBMCs, B-cell-depleted T cells, or T cells were the source of the cDNA or gDNA that made up the material.

A note on this clone: The same CDR3 can be traced to other DNA sequences in this sample.

The table came from immunoSEQ multiplex PCR; TCRdb's copy has only in-frame clones and leaves some out. The table includes tens of thousands of clones, about 89% detected once. The material sequenced was peripheral blood. The sequence derives from a human donor in a cohort sampled during active COVID-19.

CDR3 protein: CASSWDTSSYNEQFF. The DNA for the CDR3 is TGTGCCAGCAGTTGGGACACCAGCTCCTACAATGAGCAGTTCTTC. V and J are TRBV2 and TRBJ2-1; D is possibly TRBD1 (6 bases). This CDR3 has 15 residues. Deletions cut 5 bases from V and 0 bases from J, with 11 bases between. CDR1 and CDR2 from the germline V gene are SNHLY and FYNNEI.